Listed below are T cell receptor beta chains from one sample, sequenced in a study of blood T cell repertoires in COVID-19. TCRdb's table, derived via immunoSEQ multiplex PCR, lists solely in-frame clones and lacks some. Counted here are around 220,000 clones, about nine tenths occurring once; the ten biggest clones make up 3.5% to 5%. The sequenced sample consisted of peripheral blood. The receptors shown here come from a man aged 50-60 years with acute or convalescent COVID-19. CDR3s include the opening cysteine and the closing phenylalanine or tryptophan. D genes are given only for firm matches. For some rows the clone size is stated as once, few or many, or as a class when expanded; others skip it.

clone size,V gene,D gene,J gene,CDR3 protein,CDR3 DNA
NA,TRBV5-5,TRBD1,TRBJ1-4,CASSFYRGDEKLFF,TGTGCCAGCAGCTTCTACAGGGGGGATGAAAAACTGTTTTTT
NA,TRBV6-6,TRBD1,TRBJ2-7,CASSDRDRGHEQYF,TGTGCCAGCAGTGACCGGGACAGGGGCCACGAGCAGTACTTC
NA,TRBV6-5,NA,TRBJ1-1,CASTQGGLPNTEAFF,TGTGCCAGCACTCAAGGGGGATTACCGAACACTGAAGCTTTCTTT
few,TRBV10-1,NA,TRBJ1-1,CASASTAGTEAFF,TGCGCCAGCGCTTCGACAGCGGGCACTGAAGCTTTCTTT
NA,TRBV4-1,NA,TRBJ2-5,CASSQETTETQYF,TGCGCCAGCAGCCAAGAGACAACCGAGACCCAGTACTTC
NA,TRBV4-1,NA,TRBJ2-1,CASSQGFPGYEQFF,TGCGCCAGCAGCCAAGGGTTCCCGGGATATGAGCAGTTCTTC
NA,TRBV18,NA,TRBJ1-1,CASSPKWGRSTEAFF,TGTGCCAGCTCACCGAAGTGGGGGAGGAGCACTGAAGCTTTCTTT
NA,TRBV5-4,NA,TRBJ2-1,CASSLEGGGSNEQFF,TGTGCCAGCAGCTTGGAAGGGGGGGGAAGTAATGAGCAGTTCTTC
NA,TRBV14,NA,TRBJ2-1,CASSQDLRRGNEQFF,TGTGCCAGCAGCCAAGATCTAAGGAGGGGCAATGAGCAGTTCTTC
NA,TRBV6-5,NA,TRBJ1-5,CASRSLRSGSQPQHF,TGTGCCAGCAGGTCTCTGAGGTCCGGTAGTCAGCCCCAGCATTTT
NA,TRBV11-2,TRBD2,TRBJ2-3,CASSAVAGGQTDTQYF,TGTGCCAGCAGCGCTGTAGCGGGGGGGCAGACAGATACGCAGTATTTT
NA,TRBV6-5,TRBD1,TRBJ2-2,CASSTRDRGAGELFF,TGTGCCAGCAGTACCCGCGACAGGGGGGCCGGGGAGCTGTTTTTT
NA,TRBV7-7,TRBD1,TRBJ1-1,CASSFSYRQGYTEAFF,TGTGCCAGCAGCTTCTCCTACCGACAGGGGTACACTGAAGCTTTCTTT
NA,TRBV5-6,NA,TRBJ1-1,CASSLRAPRAGVAFF,TGTGCCAGCAGCTTGAGGGCCCCCCGAGCAGGGGTGGCTTTCTTT
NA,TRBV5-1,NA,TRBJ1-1,CASSLYKMNTEAFF,TGCGCCAGCAGCTTGTACAAGATGAACACTGAAGCTTTCTTT
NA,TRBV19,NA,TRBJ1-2,CASSISDSGNYGYTF,TGTGCCAGTAGTATCTCCGACAGTGGGAACTATGGCTACACCTTC
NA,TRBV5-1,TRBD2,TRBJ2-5,CASSLKPGLAGGVSETQYF,TGCGCCAGCAGCTTGAAGCCGGGACTAGCGGGGGGAGTGTCAGAGACCCAGTACTTC
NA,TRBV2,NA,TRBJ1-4,CASSEAPGGEKLFF,TGTGCCAGCAGTGAGGCCCCGGGAGGGGAAAAACTGTTTTTT
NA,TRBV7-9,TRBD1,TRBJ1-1,CASSSHWDRGGTEAFF,TGTGCCAGCAGCTCACACTGGGACAGGGGAGGCACTGAAGCTTTCTTT
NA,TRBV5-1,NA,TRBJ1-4,CASSLGLPYANEKLFF,TGCGCCAGCAGCTTGGGATTACCCTACGCAAATGAAAAACTGTTTTTT
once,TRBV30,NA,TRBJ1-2,CAWINERGPFGGGGYTF,TGTGCCTGGATTAACGAACGAGGGCCCTTCGGGGGGGGCGGCTACACCTTC
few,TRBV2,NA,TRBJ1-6,CASSRLSSYNSPLHF,TGTGCCAGCAGTCGTCTTAGCTCCTATAATTCACCCCTCCACTTT
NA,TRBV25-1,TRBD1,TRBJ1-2,CASSNRDRGSFGYTF,TGTGCCAGCAGTAACCGGGACAGGGGATCCTTTGGCTACACCTTC
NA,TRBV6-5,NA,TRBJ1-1,CASSFTGLGPQYEAFF,TGTGCCAGCAGTTTTACAGGGTTGGGTCCGCAGTATGAAGCTTTCTTT
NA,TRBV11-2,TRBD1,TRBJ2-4,CASSLGTGWNIQYF,TGTGCCAGCAGCTTAGGGACAGGGTGGAACATTCAGTACTTC
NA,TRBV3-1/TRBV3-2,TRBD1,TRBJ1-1,CASSPSGGKTEAFF,TGTGCCAGCAGCCCCTCAGGGGGAAAGACTGAAGCTTTCTTT
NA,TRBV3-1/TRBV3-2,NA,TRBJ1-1,CASSLMRAAEAFF,TGTGCCAGCAGCCTAATGAGGGCAGCTGAAGCTTTCTTT
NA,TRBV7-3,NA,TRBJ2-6,CASSTDSSGANVLTF,TGTGCCAGCAGCACCGACAGCTCTGGGGCCAACGTCCTGACTTTC
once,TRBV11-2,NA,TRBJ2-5,CASSSQVTQYF,TGTGCCAGCAGCTCTCAGGTGACCCAGTACTTC
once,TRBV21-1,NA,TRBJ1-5,CASSKLGTGGPCVSWPQHF,TGTGCCAGCAGCAAGCTAGGGACAGGGGGCCCCTGCGTGTCATGGCCCCAGCATTTT
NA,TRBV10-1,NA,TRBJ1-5,CASSAGYNQPQHF,TGCGCCAGCAGTGCGGGATACAATCAGCCCCAGCATTTT
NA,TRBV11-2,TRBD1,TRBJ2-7,CASSFGTGIHEQYF,TGTGCCAGCAGCTTCGGGACAGGGATCCACGAGCAGTACTTC
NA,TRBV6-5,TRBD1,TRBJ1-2,CASSPQGAINYGYTF,TGTGCCAGCAGCCCACAGGGGGCGATTAACTATGGCTACACCTTC
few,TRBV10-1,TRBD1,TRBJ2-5,CASSDGGQGYQETQYF,TGCGCCAGCAGTGATGGGGGACAGGGGTACCAAGAGACCCAGTACTTC
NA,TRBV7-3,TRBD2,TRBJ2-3,CASSAQRGGVDTQYF,TGTGCCAGCAGCGCCCAGCGGGGGGGCGTAGATACGCAGTATTTT
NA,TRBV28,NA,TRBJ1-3,CASSGGGIGNTIYF,TGTGCCAGCAGTGGGGGGGGTATTGGAAACACCATATATTTT
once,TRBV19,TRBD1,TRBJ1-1,CASSFLTGTFNTEAFF,TGTGCCAGTAGTTTTTTGACAGGGACTTTTAACACTGAAGCTTTCTTT
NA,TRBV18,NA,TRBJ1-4,CASSPSSGHVNEKLFF,TGTGCCAGCTCACCGTCATCGGGACACGTTAATGAAAAACTGTTTTTT
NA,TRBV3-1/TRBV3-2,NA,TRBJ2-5,CASSQAGTIETQYF,TGTGCCAGCAGCCAAGCCGGGACAATAGAGACCCAGTACTTC
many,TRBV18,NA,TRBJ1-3,CASSDSLGDTIYF,TGTGCCAGCTCCGATTCCCTCGGAGACACCATATATTTT
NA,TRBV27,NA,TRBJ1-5,CASRIMGGLSNQPQHF,TGTGCCAGCAGAATAATGGGTGGGCTTAGCAATCAGCCCCAGCATTTT
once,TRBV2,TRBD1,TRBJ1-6,CASKQGSSYNSPLHF,TGTGCCAGCAAACAGGGGAGCTCCTATAATTCACCCCTCCACTTT
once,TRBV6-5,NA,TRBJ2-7,CATGGTSNEQYF,TGTGCCACTGGGGGGACCTCCAACGAGCAGTACTTC
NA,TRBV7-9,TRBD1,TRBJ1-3,CASSLGTESGNTIYF,TGTGCCAGCAGCCTAGGGACAGAGTCTGGAAACACCATATATTTT
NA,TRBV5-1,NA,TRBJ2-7,CASSGTGTYEQYF,TGCGCCAGCAGCGGAACCGGGACCTACGAGCAGTACTTC
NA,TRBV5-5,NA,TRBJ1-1,CASSRRGTEAFF,TGTGCCAGCAGCAGAAGGGGAACTGAAGCTTTCTTT
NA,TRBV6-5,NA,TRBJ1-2,CASSYSRTGYTF,TGTGCCAGCAGTTACTCGCGCACTGGCTACACCTTC
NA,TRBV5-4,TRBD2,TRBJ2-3,CASSLGGGAGTDTQYF,TGTGCCAGCAGCTTGGGCGGGGGGGCTGGCACAGATACGCAGTATTTT
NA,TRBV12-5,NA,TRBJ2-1,CASGLSGGDEQFF,TGTGCTAGTGGTTTATCAGGAGGCGATGAGCAGTTCTTC
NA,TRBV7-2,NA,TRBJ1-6,CASSWEFTGSPLHF,TGTGCCAGCAGCTGGGAGTTCACTGGGTCACCCCTCCACTTT
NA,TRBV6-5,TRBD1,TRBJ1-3,CASSRTGGINTIYF,TGTGCCAGCAGTCGCACAGGGGGCATAAACACCATATATTTT
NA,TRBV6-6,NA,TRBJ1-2,CASRTGGGYGYTF,TGTGCCAGCAGAACGGGGGGTGGGTATGGCTACACCTTC
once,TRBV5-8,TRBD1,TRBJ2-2,CASSRDRGLAGELFF,TGTGCCAGCAGCCGTGACAGGGGGTTGGCCGGGGAGCTGTTTTTT
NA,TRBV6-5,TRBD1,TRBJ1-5,CASSRDRGDNQPQHF,TGTGCCAGCAGTAGGGACAGGGGGGACAATCAGCCCCAGCATTTT
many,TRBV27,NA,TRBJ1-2,CASSGHVGYGYTF,TGTGCCAGCTCGGGACACGTCGGCTATGGCTACACCTTC
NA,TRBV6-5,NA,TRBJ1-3,CASSSRAPSGNTIYF,TGTGCCAGCAGTTCCAGGGCACCCTCTGGAAACACCATATATTTT
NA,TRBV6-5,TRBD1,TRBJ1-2,CASRTGSGYGYTF,TGTGCCAGCAGGACAGGGTCAGGCTATGGCTACACCTTC
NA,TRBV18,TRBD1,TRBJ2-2,CASSPPAGQGTTGELFF,TGTGCCAGCTCACCACCAGCCGGACAGGGGACCACCGGGGAGCTGTTTTTT
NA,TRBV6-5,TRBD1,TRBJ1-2,CATTRPTGGVYGYTF,TGTGCCACTACTCGTCCGACAGGGGGCGTCTATGGCTACACCTTC
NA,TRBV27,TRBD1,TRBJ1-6,CASSRGQGVNSPLHF,TGTGCCAGCAGTAGAGGACAGGGGGTTAATTCACCCCTCCACTTT